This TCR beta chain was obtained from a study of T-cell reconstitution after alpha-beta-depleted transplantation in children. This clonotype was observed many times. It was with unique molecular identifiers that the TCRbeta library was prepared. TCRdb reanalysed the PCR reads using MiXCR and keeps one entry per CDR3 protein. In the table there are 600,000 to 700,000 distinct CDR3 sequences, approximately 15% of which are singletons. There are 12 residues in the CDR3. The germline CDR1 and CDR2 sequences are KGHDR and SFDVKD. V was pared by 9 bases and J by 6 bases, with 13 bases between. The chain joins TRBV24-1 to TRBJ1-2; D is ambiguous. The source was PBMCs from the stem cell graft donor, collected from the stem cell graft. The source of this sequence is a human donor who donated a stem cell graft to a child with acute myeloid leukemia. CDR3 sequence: CATRGPSDGYTF. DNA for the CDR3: TGTGCCACCCGTGGACCGTCTGATGGCTACACCTTC.